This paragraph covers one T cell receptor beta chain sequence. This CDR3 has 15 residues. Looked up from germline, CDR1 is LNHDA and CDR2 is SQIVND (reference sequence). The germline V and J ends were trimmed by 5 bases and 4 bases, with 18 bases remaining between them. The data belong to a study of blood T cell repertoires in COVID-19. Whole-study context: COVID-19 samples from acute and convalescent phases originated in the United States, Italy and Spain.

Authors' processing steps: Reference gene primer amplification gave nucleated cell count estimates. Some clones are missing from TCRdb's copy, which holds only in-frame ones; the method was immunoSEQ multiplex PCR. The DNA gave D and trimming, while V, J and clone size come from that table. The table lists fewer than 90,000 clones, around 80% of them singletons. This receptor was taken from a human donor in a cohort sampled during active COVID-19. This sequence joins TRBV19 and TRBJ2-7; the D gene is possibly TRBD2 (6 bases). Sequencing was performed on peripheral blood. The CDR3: CASSPRQKRGYEQYF. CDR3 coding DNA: TGTGCCAGTAGTCCGAGACAGAAACGGGGGTACGAGCAGTACTTC.